This note documents a single T cell receptor beta chain sequence. The antigen remains unidentified. Each PCR replicate from the sorted subsets contained around 0.2 ug DNA, which is around 30,000 T cell genomes. Profiling relied on immunoSEQ multiplex PCR, and the TCRdb table lists in-frame clones only, not all of them. Among roughly 300,000 clones listed, roughly 70% were seen once. Germline V gene sequence: CDR1 SGHDT, CDR2 YYEEEE. Trimming removed 1 base from V and 4 bases from J; junction bases left unmatched: 15. The CDR3 is made up of 19 amino acids. These data are taken from a study of shared clonotypes between healthy human individuals. Whole-study results and caveats: A small donor pool kept down the genetic and exposure-history diversity that was represented.

Researchers partitioned CD4+ cells into CD45RA+ naive and CD45RA-negative memory subsets. The sequenced sample consisted of memory CD4+ T cells sorted from blood. The sample's subset: CD45RA-negative fraction. The chain combines TRBV5-6 with TRBJ1-3; the match to TRBD1 covers 9 bases. This clonotype was obtained from a man aged 25-45 years in good health. The CDR3 DNA reads as TGTGCCAGCAGCTTGACGATAGCTCGACAGGGGGTGTGGGGAAACACCATATATTTT. Its translation is CASSLTIARQGVWGNTIYF.